Reported below is one TCR beta chain. Its specificity is unknown. Patients with Susac syndrome met diagnostic criteria defined recently for definite or probable disease. Negative isolation yielded the CD8+ and CD4+ T cells, while FACS enriched the TEMRA cells. RNA amounts of about 0.5 to 1 ug underwent reverse transcription with random hexamers. One entry per CDR3 protein results from TCRdb running MiXCR on the immunoSEQ multiplex PCR reads. Altogether approximately 210,000 distinct CDR3 sequences are present, about 94% being singletons, with the ten largest covering approximately 0.15%. This entry is derived from a study of CD8 T cells in Susac syndrome. Broader study findings: No clonal expansion appeared among CD4+ T cells in Susac patients.

There are 14 residues in the CDR3. The junction had 5 bases not matched to a gene; V was cut back by 6 bases and J by 4 bases. This TCR derives from a human donor with Susac syndrome. The sequenced sample was CD4+ T cells from PBMCs. The chain carries TRBV12-3 or TRBV12-4 and TRBJ1-3; 8 nucleotides line up with TRBD1. CDR3 protein: CASRPDRVGNTIYF. As DNA, the CDR3 is TGTGCCAGCAGACCGGACAGGGTGGGAAACACCATATATTTT.